This is a list of T cell receptor beta chains from one sample in a study of shared clonotypes between healthy human individuals. Sequenced by immunoSEQ multiplex PCR; TCRdb stores in-frame clones only, minus some. The table lists about 2 million clones, roughly 95% of them singletons. The specimen was naive CD4+ T cells sorted from blood. The receptors were sampled from a man aged 18 to 29 in good health. The CDR3 runs from the conserved cysteine through the conserved F or W. Each record gives: CDR3 protein, CDR3 DNA, V gene, clone size, J gene, D gene. The D gene is left open where the match is weak. Clone size is not always given. Where it is, it says once, few, many or a class for expanded clones.

CAISESKASGSYEQYF TGTGCCATCAGTGAGTCGAAGGCTAGCGGGAGTTACGAGCAGTACTTC TRBV10-3 - TRBJ2-7 TRBD2
CASSPLPGQDEQYF TGTGCCAGCTCACCACTTCCGGGCCAGGACGAGCAGTACTTC TRBV18 once TRBJ2-7 -
CASSHGQTHETQYF TGTGCCAGCAGCCATGGACAGACCCACGAGACCCAGTACTTC TRBV14 once TRBJ2-5 -
CASSQDGFAYGYTF TGTGCCAGCAGCCAAGACGGGTTTGCCTATGGCTACACCTTC TRBV14 - TRBJ1-2 -
CASSLTSGGTYEQYF TGTGCCAGCAGCTTGACTAGCGGGGGAACCTACGAGCAGTACTTC TRBV13 - TRBJ2-7 TRBD2
CASSRVRGQETQYF TGTGCCAGCAGCCGGGTCAGGGGCCAAGAGACCCAGTACTTC TRBV11-2 - TRBJ2-5 -
CASSFTAPYGYTF TGTGCCAGCAGCTTCACGGCGCCTTATGGCTACACCTTC TRBV11-2 - TRBJ1-2 -
CASSWGSPDTQYF TGTGCCAGCAGTTGGGGGAGTCCAGATACGCAGTATTTT TRBV28 - TRBJ2-3 -
CATRRETDYSYEQYF TGTGCCACCCGTCGGGAAACAGATTATTCCTACGAGCAGTACTTC TRBV15 - TRBJ2-7 -
CAFTGGDYGYTF TGTGCCTTTACAGGGGGGGACTATGGCTACACCTTC TRBV30 - TRBJ1-2 TRBD1
CASRSGQDNNSPLHF TGTGCCAGCAGAAGCGGACAGGACAATAATTCACCCCTCCACTTT TRBV2 - TRBJ1-6 TRBD1
CASRVADTQYF TGTGCCAGTCGGGTAGCAGATACGCAGTATTTT TRBV6-5 - TRBJ2-3 -
CASSPGPSYEQYF TGTGCCAGCTCACCAGGTCCATCCTACGAGCAGTACTTC TRBV18 - TRBJ2-7 -
CATRISGRSYNEQFF TGTGCCACCCGTATAAGCGGGAGGTCCTACAATGAGCAGTTCTTC TRBV15 - TRBJ2-1 TRBD2
CAWSKTMNTEAFF TGTGCCTGGAGTAAGACGATGAACACTGAAGCTTTCTTT TRBV30 - TRBJ1-1 -
CASALEGNRAYEQYF TGCGCCAGCGCTCTGGAGGGGAATAGGGCCTACGAGCAGTACTTC TRBV5-1 once TRBJ2-7 -
CAIRQGQGYTF TGTGCCATCCGACAGGGCCAAGGCTACACCTTC TRBV30 - TRBJ1-2 TRBD1
CASSLAPPGAANTGELFF TGTGCCAGCAGCTTAGCCCCGCCCGGAGCTGCGAACACCGGGGAGCTGTTTTTT TRBV11-2 - TRBJ2-2 -
CASSQDGPEQYF TGCGCCAGCAGCCAGGACGGCCCCGAGCAGTACTTC TRBV5-1 - TRBJ2-7 -
CASSVAGRAANYGYTF TGTGCCAGCAGCGTTGCAGGGAGGGCCGCTAACTATGGCTACACCTTC TRBV11-3 - TRBJ1-2 -
CAWSGHPYEQYF TGTGCCTGGAGTGGACATCCCTACGAGCAGTACTTC TRBV30 - TRBJ2-7 -
CAISEGQPETQYF TGTGCCATCAGTGAAGGGCAGCCCGAGACCCAGTACTTC TRBV10-3 once TRBJ2-5 -
CASSRGQLEAFF TGTGCCAGCAGTCGGGGGCAGCTTGAAGCTTTCTTT TRBV6-5 once TRBJ1-1 -
CASSESKRKVDTQYF TGCGCCAGCAGTGAGTCGAAGAGAAAGGTAGATACGCAGTATTTT TRBV10-1 - TRBJ2-3 -
CASSLAARAGSPLHF TGTGCCAGCAGCTTGGCGGCACGGGCTGGGTCACCCCTCCACTTT TRBV5-6 - TRBJ1-6 -
CASSIEEGAYYEQYF TGTGCCAGTAGTATAGAGGAGGGGGCCTACTACGAGCAGTACTTC TRBV19 - TRBJ2-7 -
CASSEDISGNTIYF TGTGCCAGCAGTGAAGATATCTCTGGAAACACCATATATTTT TRBV6-1 - TRBJ1-3 -
CASPDVRARYNEQFF TGTGCCAGCCCAGACGTGAGGGCTAGGTACAATGAGCAGTTCTTC TRBV9 - TRBJ2-1 -
CASSERTGGIGETQYF TGTGCCAGCAGTGAACGGACAGGGGGCATCGGAGAGACCCAGTACTTC TRBV6-1 - TRBJ2-5 TRBD1
CAISAGQADTDTQYF TGTGCCATCAGTGCGGGTCAGGCGGACACAGATACGCAGTATTTT TRBV10-3 many TRBJ2-3 -